The 6 T cell receptor beta chains below all came from one sample that was sequenced in a study of blood T cell repertoires in COVID-19. The repertoire was sequenced with immunoSEQ multiplex PCR; TCRdb's copy has only in-frame clones and lacks some. Here the sample spans a few hundred thousand clones, 80% to 85% being singletons. Sequences were obtained from peripheral blood. These receptor sequences come from a man aged 25 to 40 with active or convalescent COVID-19.

This chain connects TRBV24-1 to TRBJ1-5; 9 nucleotides match TRBD1. The CDR3 runs to 12 residues. Germline V gene sequence: CDR1 KGHDR, CDR2 SFDVKD. The junction had 0 bases not matched to a gene; V was cut back by 5 bases and J by 8 bases. Here the CDR3 reads CATSGQGEPQHF. The DNA of the CDR3 is TGTGCCACCAGTGGACAGGGGGAGCCCCAGCATTTT.

This chain joins TRBV7-9 and TRBJ1-2; possibly TRBD1 for D (5 bases). The CDR3 covers 13 residues. In germline, CDR1 is SEHNR, CDR2 FQNEAQ (reference sequence). V was pared by 3 bases and J by 6 bases, with 11 bases between. The CDR3 bases are TGTGCCAGCAGCTTCCCCGGGGGGGATGGCTACACCTTC. Translating gives CASSFPGGDGYTF.

The chain links TRBV27 to TRBJ1-5; 8 bases match TRBD1. Per the germline V gene, CDR1 is MNHEY and CDR2 is SMNVEV (reference sequence). Trimming removed 3 bases from V and 5 bases from J; junction bases left unmatched: 3. The CDR3 extends over 14 amino acids. CDR3 sequence (DNA): TGTGCCAGCAGTTTCGGGACAGGCCATCAGCCCCAGCATTTT. This translates into CASSFGTGHQPQHF.

The chain employs TRBV5-8 and TRBJ2-5; TRBD1 aligns across 7 bases. V trimming: 6 bases; J trimming: 5 bases; junction bases outside the gene matches: 10. The CDR3 length is 14 residues. The germline CDR1 and CDR2 sequences are SGHTS and YDEGEE. The CDR3 nucleotides read TGTGCCAGCACGCTACAGGGGAACGACGAGACCCAGTACTTC. It translates to CASTLQGNDETQYF.

The V call is TRBV18, the J call TRBJ1-1, with unresolved D. The CDR3 is 14 amino acids. Germline values: CDR1 KGHSH, CDR2 LQKENI. V lost 3 bases, J lost 1 base, and 9 bases lay in between. As DNA, the CDR3 is TGTGCCAGCTCACCGCGGATGTCGAACACTGAAGCTTTCTTT. Its protein product is CASSPRMSNTEAFF.

This sequence joins TRBV6-2 or TRBV6-3 and TRBJ1-2; 9 positions match TRBD1. In germline, CDR1 is MNHEY, CDR2 SVGEGT. Trimming cost V 5 bases and J 4 bases; bases outside gene matches: 5. This CDR3 is 14 amino acids long. This chain's CDR3 is CASSQQGARYGYTF. The CDR3 DNA sequence: TGTGCCAGCAGTCAACAGGGGGCTCGCTATGGCTACACCTTC.